The text below deals with one T cell receptor (beta chain). The identical CDR3 is also encoded by other nucleotide sequences in the sample. Per the authors' pipeline: Junction-only immunoSEQ sequences carried no quality scores, so filtering differed. Assay: immunoSEQ multiplex PCR; the TCRdb copy retains only in-frame clones and omits some. V and J calls and clone size follow that table, whereas D and trimming were derived from the DNA. The sample lists some 1.5 million clones, nearly 99% seen once, with approximately 0.44% in the top ten. The data derive from a study of shared clonotypes between healthy human individuals. The receptor's source is a man younger than 45 in good health. Specimen: naive CD4+ T cells sorted from blood. The subset was: CD45RA+ positively selected.

In nucleotides, the CDR3 is TGTGCCAGCTCACCAAAGGGGACAGATACGCAGTATTTT. Translated: CASSPKGTDTQYF. This chain uses TRBV18 with TRBJ2-3, with D maybe TRBD1 (5 bases). The ends were cut back, 2 bases at V and 3 bases at J, with 6 bases in the middle. This CDR3 spans 13 amino acids. From germline, CDR1 is KGHSH and CDR2 LQKENI. Using reference TRBV18 and TRBJ2-3 for the parts outside the CDR3, the full variable domain is NAGVMQNPRHLVRRRGQEARLRCSPMKGHSHVYWYRQLPEEGLKFMVYLQKENIIDESGMPKERFSAEFPKEGPSILRIQQVVRGDSAAYFCASSPKGTDTQYFGPGTRLTVL.